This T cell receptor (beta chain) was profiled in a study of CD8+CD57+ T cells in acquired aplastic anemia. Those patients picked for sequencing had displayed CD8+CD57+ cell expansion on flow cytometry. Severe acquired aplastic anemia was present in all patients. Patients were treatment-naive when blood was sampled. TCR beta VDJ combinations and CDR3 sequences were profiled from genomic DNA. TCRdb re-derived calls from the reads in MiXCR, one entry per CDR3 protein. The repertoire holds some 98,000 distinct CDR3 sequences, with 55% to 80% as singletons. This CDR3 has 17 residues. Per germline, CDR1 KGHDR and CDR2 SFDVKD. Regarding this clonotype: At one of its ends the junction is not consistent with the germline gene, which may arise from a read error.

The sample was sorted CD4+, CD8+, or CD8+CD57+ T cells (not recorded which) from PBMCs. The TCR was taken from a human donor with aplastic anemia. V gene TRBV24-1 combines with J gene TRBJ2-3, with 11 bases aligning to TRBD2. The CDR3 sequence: CATSDLELAGAEDMQYF. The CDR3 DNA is TGTGCCACCAGTGATTTGGAACTAGCGGGGGCGGAAGATATGCAGTATTTT.